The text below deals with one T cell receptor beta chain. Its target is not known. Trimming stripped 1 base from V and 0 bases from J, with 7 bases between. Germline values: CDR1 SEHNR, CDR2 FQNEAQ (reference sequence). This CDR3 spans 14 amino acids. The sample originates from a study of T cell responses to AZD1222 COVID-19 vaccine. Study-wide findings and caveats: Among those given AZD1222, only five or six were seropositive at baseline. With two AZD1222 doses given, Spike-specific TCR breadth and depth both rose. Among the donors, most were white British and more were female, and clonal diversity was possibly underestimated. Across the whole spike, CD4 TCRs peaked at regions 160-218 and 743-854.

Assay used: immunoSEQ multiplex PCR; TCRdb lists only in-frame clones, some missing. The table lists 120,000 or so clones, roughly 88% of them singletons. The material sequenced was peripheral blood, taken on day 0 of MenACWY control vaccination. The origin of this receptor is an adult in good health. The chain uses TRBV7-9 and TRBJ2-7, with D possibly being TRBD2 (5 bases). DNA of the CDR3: TGTGCCAGCAGCTTAGTCGGGGACTCCTACGAGCAGTACTTC. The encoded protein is CASSLVGDSYEQYF.